The next 11 T cell receptor beta chains were all read from a single sample in a study of shared clonotypes between healthy human individuals. Sequencing used immunoSEQ multiplex PCR; TCRdb keeps in-frame clones, though not all of them. Altogether more than 2,000,000 clones are present, just over 90% being singletons, with the ten largest covering 0.39%. Input material: naive CD4+ T cells from PBMCs. Noted subset: CD45RA+ positively selected. The receptor set was obtained from a man between 18 and 35 years old in good health. Some clones in this sample may be carry-over from other donors' samples.

The chain couples TRBV7-9 to TRBJ2-7; D might be TRBD2 (5 bases). With 7 bases removed from V and 2 bases from J, the gap between germline ends came to 15 bases. Germline loops: CDR1 SEHNR, CDR2 FQNEAQ (reference sequence). This CDR3 is 14 amino acids long. The CDR3 region is CASTKRGIAYEQYF. In nucleotides, the CDR3 is TGTGCCAGCACCAAACGAGGGATAGCCTACGAGCAGTACTTC.

The V and J genes are TRBV19 and TRBJ2-2; maybe TRBD2 (5 bases). The CDR3 spans 15 residues. Looked up from germline, CDR1 is LNHDA and CDR2 is SQIVND (reference sequence). V shed 3 bases and J shed 3 bases, with 11 bases lying between them. The CDR3, as DNA: TGTGCCAGTAGTATGTTAGCGACTTACACCGGGGAGCTGTTTTTT. This sequence encodes CASSMLATYTGELFF.

This chain connects TRBV15 to TRBJ2-1; 7 bases are shared with TRBD2. Germline CDR1 is LNHNV and CDR2 is YYDKDF (reference sequence). This CDR3 contains 14 residues. Trimming cost V 1 base and J 3 bases; bases outside gene matches: 0. The CDR3 reads CATSRGTSYNEQFF. The DNA of the CDR3 is TGTGCCACCAGCAGAGGGACTAGCTACAATGAGCAGTTCTTC.

For the CDR3, the DNA is TGTGCCACCAGCTTCGATGGGCGGCTAGGGAATGAGCAGTTCTTC. Translation gives CATSFDGRLGNEQFF. The chain uses TRBV15 and TRBJ2-1; D is unclear. The V end lost 5 bases, the J end lost 7 bases, and 18 bases lay between the germline ends. CDR3 length equals 15 residues. Germline CDR1 LNHNV, CDR2 YYDKDF (reference sequence).

The chain employs TRBV15 and TRBJ2-7; 8 bases match TRBD1. Per germline, CDR1 LNHNV and CDR2 YYDKDF (reference sequence). The CDR3 has 16 residues. The junction had 8 bases not matched to a gene; V was cut back by 4 bases and J by 0 bases. The CDR3: CATSIGDRLSSYEQYF. CDR3 sequence (DNA): TGTGCCACCAGCATAGGGGACAGGCTTAGCTCCTACGAGCAGTACTTC.

This chain uses TRBV6-4 with TRBJ2-1, with TRBD2 matching over 10 bases. The CDR3 has 19 amino acids. V shed 5 bases and J 4 bases; nucleotides not matched to a gene: 17. Germline CDR1 MRHNA, CDR2 SNTAGT. CDR3 protein: CASSPARRAGGPGYNEQFF. Here the CDR3 DNA reads TGTGCCAGCAGTCCCGCGCGAAGAGCGGGAGGGCCGGGGTACAATGAGCAGTTCTTC.

The chain combines TRBV4-3 with TRBJ2-2; D uncertain. V dropped 3 bases and J dropped 2 bases, with 13 bases sitting between them. The CDR3 runs to 16 residues. Germline values: CDR1 LGHNA, CDR2 YSLEER. CDR3 DNA sequence: TGCGCCAGCAGCCACCGTGACCGCTCCAACACCGGGGAGCTGTTTTTT. Translation: CASSHRDRSNTGELFF.

The chain employs TRBV5-1 and TRBJ2-3; no definite D call. This CDR3 is 13 amino acids long. The V end lost 4 bases, the J end lost 10 bases, and 16 bases lay between the germline ends. Germline loops: CDR1 SGHRS, CDR2 YFSETQ. CDR3 sequence reads: CASSPGWVSSQYF. In DNA, the CDR3 is TGCGCCAGCAGCCCCGGATGGGTGAGTTCGCAGTATTTT.

The J gene is TRBJ1-5, the V gene TRBV19; D call uncertain. CDR3 length: 13 amino acids. V was pared by 7 bases and J by 7 bases, with 14 bases between. The germline gives CDR1 LNHDA, CDR2 SQIVND (reference sequence). The CDR3 reads CASTLGSSQPQHF. The CDR3 nucleotides read TGTGCCAGTACCCTAGGGTCTAGCCAGCCCCAGCATTTT.

On this clone itself: In the same sample, other DNA sequences code for this CDR3. The V and J genes are TRBV28 and TRBJ1-4; D not certain. The CDR3 contains 14 residues. Germline CDR1 and CDR2: MDHEN and SYDVKM. V shed 8 bases and J shed 5 bases, with 15 bases lying between them. CDR3: CASSLGGGNEKLFF. The DNA of the CDR3 is TGTGCCAGCTCCCTGGGCGGTGGGAATGAAAAACTGTTTTTT.

This rearrangement joins TRBV15 to TRBJ1-2, with D uncertain. Germline V gene sequence: CDR1 LNHNV, CDR2 YYDKDF (reference sequence). There are 16 residues in the CDR3. The ends were cut back, 2 bases at V and 5 bases at J, with 18 bases in the middle. CDR3 in DNA: TGTGCCACCAGCAGAACGCCGGGCAGAGAGTTATATGGCTACACCTTC. Translating it yields CATSRTPGRELYGYTF.